Listed below are T cell receptor beta chains from one sample, sequenced in a study of control samples from healthy donors and cancer patients. The assay was immunoSEQ multiplex PCR, and TCRdb's table has in-frame clones only and misses some. Among around 150,000 clones, around 90% were seen once, and the ten largest hold just under 5%. What was sequenced was blood. These receptors were collected from a man aged 30 to 45 in good health. The CDR3 runs from the conserved cysteine through the conserved F or W. D genes are given only for firm matches. The size entry is marked missing in some rows and otherwise reads once, few, many or a size class.

j_gene,v_gene,d_gene,abundance,CDR3aa,CDR3nt
TRBJ2-7,TRBV7-2,TRBD2,NA,CASSITSGGYYEQYF,TGTGCCAGCAGCATAACTAGCGGGGGGTACTACGAGCAGTACTTC
TRBJ2-3,TRBV7-9,TRBD2,NA,CASSRTSGRARTDTQYF,TGTGCCAGCAGTAGGACTAGCGGGAGGGCCCGGACAGATACGCAGTATTTT
TRBJ2-7,TRBV3-1/TRBV3-2,TRBD2,NA,CASSQDLAGKKTEQYF,TGTGCCAGCAGCCAAGATCTAGCGGGCAAGAAAACAGAGCAGTACTTC
TRBJ2-3,TRBV7-3,TRBD1,NA,CASSLTGGITDTQYF,TGTGCCAGCAGCTTGACAGGGGGCATAACAGATACGCAGTATTTT
TRBJ1-1,TRBV7-2,NA,NA,CASSPMTQGTEAFF,TGTGCCAGCAGCCCAATGACCCAAGGAACTGAAGCTTTCTTT
TRBJ1-1,TRBV11-1,NA,NA,CASSQHGGGSFF,TGTGCCAGCAGCCAACACGGCGGGGGATCTTTCTTT
TRBJ2-6,TRBV6-6,NA,NA,CASSYSGSSGANVLTF,TGTGCCAGCAGTTACTCCGGGAGCTCTGGGGCCAACGTCCTGACTTTC
TRBJ1-4,TRBV6-5,NA,NA,CASSYSWRGTNEKLFF,TGTGCCAGCAGTTACTCATGGAGGGGGACTAATGAAAAACTGTTTTTT
TRBJ2-7,TRBV13,NA,NA,CASSLGRISYEQYF,TGTGCCAGCAGCTTAGGTCGTATCTCCTACGAGCAGTACTTC
TRBJ2-7,TRBV2,NA,once,CASSQEGGDSYEQYF,TGTGCCAGCAGCCAGGAAGGAGGAGACTCCTACGAGCAGTACTTC
TRBJ2-7,TRBV9,NA,NA,CASSVGSKAEQYF,TGTGCCAGCAGCGTCGGGAGTAAAGCAGAGCAGTACTTC
TRBJ1-2,TRBV6-5,NA,NA,CASSPTGYGYTF,TGTGCCAGCAGTCCGACAGGCTATGGCTACACCTTC
TRBJ2-3,TRBV3-1/TRBV3-2,NA,NA,CASSQEGPGDTQYF,TGTGCCAGCAGCCAAGAGGGCCCGGGGGATACGCAGTATTTT
TRBJ2-1,TRBV12-3/TRBV12-4,NA,NA,CASSPGTVNEQFF,TGTGCCAGCAGTCCAGGGACGGTCAATGAGCAGTTCTTC
TRBJ2-5,TRBV25-1,TRBD2,NA,CASSGLAGETQYF,TGTGCCAGCTCGGGACTAGCGGGGGAGACCCAGTACTTC
TRBJ2-7,TRBV5-1,TRBD1,NA,CASSLTGSSYEQYF,TGCGCCAGCAGCCTGACAGGGAGCTCCTACGAGCAGTACTTC
TRBJ1-2,TRBV6-5,NA,NA,CASRTVDYGYTF,TGTGCCAGCAGAACAGTTGACTATGGCTACACCTTC
TRBJ2-2,TRBV9,TRBD2,NA,CASSMISGTNTGELFF,TGTGCCAGCAGCATGATTAGCGGGACTAACACCGGGGAGCTGTTTTTT
TRBJ2-6,TRBV6-1,NA,once,CASSETPGAGANVLTF,TGTGCCAGCAGTGAGACACCGGGGGCTGGGGCCAACGTCCTGACTTTC
TRBJ2-7,TRBV2,TRBD1,NA,CASRPGQGYEQYF,TGTGCCAGCAGACCGGGACAGGGGTACGAGCAGTACTTC
TRBJ2-1,TRBV2,NA,NA,CASSLRDTFVYNEQFF,TGTGCCAGCAGTCTCCGGGACACTTTCGTCTACAATGAGCAGTTCTTC
TRBJ2-2,TRBV5-8,TRBD1,NA,CASSLLGQGADTGELFF,TGTGCCAGCAGCCTCCTCGGACAGGGAGCGGACACCGGGGAGCTGTTTTTT
TRBJ2-7,TRBV6-2/TRBV6-3,NA,NA,CASSYGLGGSNEQYF,TGTGCCAGCAGTTACGGTTTGGGCGGTTCGAACGAGCAGTACTTC
TRBJ2-5,TRBV7-9,TRBD1,NA,CASSSGQGGETQYF,TGTGCCAGCAGCTCGGGACAGGGGGGCGAGACCCAGTACTTC
TRBJ1-2,TRBV5-6,NA,few,CASSLAPDRLYTF,TGTGCCAGCAGCTTGGCGCCAGACAGGTTGTATACCTTC
TRBJ2-7,TRBV7-8,TRBD2,NA,CASSFFSGYEQYF,TGTGCCAGCAGCTTCTTTAGCGGGTACGAGCAGTACTTC
TRBJ1-5,TRBV5-5,NA,few,CASSPERLWDQPQHF,TGTGCCAGCAGCCCCGAGAGACTATGGGATCAGCCCCAGCATTTT
TRBJ2-2,TRBV3-1/TRBV3-2,NA,NA,CASRKFGGTANTGELFF,TGTGCCAGCCGAAAATTTGGAGGAACCGCGAACACCGGGGAGCTGTTTTTT
TRBJ1-2,TRBV27,NA,NA,CASGWSYGYTF,TGTGCCAGCGGATGGTCCTATGGCTACACCTTC
TRBJ1-5,TRBV24-1,TRBD1,NA,CATRFHTGGMDQPQHF,TGTGCCACCAGATTTCATACAGGGGGGATGGATCAGCCCCAGCATTTT
TRBJ2-7,TRBV6-2/TRBV6-3,TRBD1,NA,CASSYSKGALNEQYF,TGTGCCAGCAGTTACTCGAAGGGGGCCTTGAACGAGCAGTACTTC
TRBJ1-5,TRBV6-1,NA,NA,CASSEARAGPQPQHF,TGTGCCAGCAGTGAAGCTCGAGCAGGGCCCCAGCCCCAGCATTTT
TRBJ2-1,TRBV9,NA,once,CASSVGTLSSYNEQFF,TGTGCCAGCAGCGTTGGGACCCTTAGCTCCTACAATGAGCAGTTCTTC
TRBJ1-5,TRBV5-4,NA,NA,CASSLGADNQPQHF,TGTGCCAGCAGCTTGGGGGCAGACAATCAGCCCCAGCATTTT
TRBJ1-1,TRBV19,NA,NA,CASSNPERGRAFF,TGTGCCAGTAGTAATCCGGAGCGCGGACGGGCTTTCTTT
TRBJ2-7,TRBV7-2,TRBD2,NA,CASSPAGGSYEQYF,TGTGCCAGCAGCCCAGCGGGGGGCTCCTACGAGCAGTACTTC
TRBJ2-1,TRBV6-2/TRBV6-3,NA,NA,CASSASLNYNEQFF,TGTGCCAGCAGCGCTAGCCTGAACTACAATGAGCAGTTCTTC
TRBJ2-5,TRBV15,TRBD2,NA,CATSNGAMGGETQYF,TGTGCCACCAGCAACGGAGCAATGGGGGGGGAGACCCAGTACTTC
TRBJ2-5,TRBV12-5,NA,NA,CASGLNTETQYF,TGTGCTAGTGGTTTGAATACCGAGACCCAGTACTTC
TRBJ2-3,TRBV6-5,NA,NA,CASSYSGAHSTDTQYF,TGTGCCAGCAGTTACTCGGGGGCTCATAGCACAGATACGCAGTATTTT
TRBJ2-4,TRBV3-1/TRBV3-2,NA,NA,CASRGGQNIQYF,TGTGCCAGCAGGGGAGGCCAAAACATTCAGTACTTC
TRBJ2-2,TRBV7-6,NA,NA,CASSLQGRITGELFF,TGTGCCAGCAGCTTACAGGGACGGATAACCGGGGAGCTGTTTTTT
TRBJ2-2,TRBV19,TRBD2,NA,CASSPFLAGGPGRAGELFF,TGTGCCAGTAGTCCCTTCCTAGCGGGGGGGCCTGGGCGAGCCGGGGAGCTGTTTTTT
TRBJ1-2,TRBV5-1,TRBD1,NA,CASSPAEGARDGYTF,TGCGCCAGCAGCCCGGCGGAGGGGGCGCGAGATGGCTACACCTTC
TRBJ2-7,TRBV14,TRBD2,NA,CASSRALGGTYEQYF,TGTGCCAGCAGCCGGGCGTTGGGAGGGACCTACGAGCAGTACTTC
TRBJ1-1,TRBV2,NA,NA,CASTEFGKNTEAFF,TGTGCCAGCACCGAGTTCGGGAAGAACACTGAAGCTTTCTTT
TRBJ2-7,TRBV9,NA,NA,CASSVGRSSYEQYF,TGTGCCAGCAGCGTCGGTAGGAGCTCCTACGAGCAGTACTTC
TRBJ1-6,TRBV18,NA,NA,CASSPRGGDSPLHF,TGTGCCAGCTCACCCAGGGGTGGTGATTCACCCCTCCACTTT
TRBJ1-2,TRBV10-3,TRBD1,few,CAISDNDRGNYGYTF,TGTGCCATCAGTGACAACGACAGGGGGAACTATGGCTACACCTTC
TRBJ2-7,TRBV7-2,NA,once,CASSPGAYGSAYEQYF,TGTGCCAGCAGCCCAGGGGCATACGGGAGCGCGTACGAGCAGTACTTC
TRBJ2-4,TRBV9,NA,NA,CASSTSSGARNIQYF,TGTGCCAGCAGCACCTCTTCGGGGGCCCGGAACATTCAGTACTTC
TRBJ2-6,TRBV2,NA,NA,CASSARQVVPSGANVLTF,TGTGCCAGCAGTGCCCGACAGGTAGTCCCCTCTGGGGCCAACGTCCTGACTTTC
TRBJ1-3,TRBV9,TRBD1,NA,CASSPQGAGGNTIYF,TGTGCCAGCAGCCCCCAGGGGGCTGGAGGAAACACCATATATTTT
TRBJ2-7,TRBV3-1/TRBV3-2,NA,NA,CASSQLQALYF,TGTGCCAGCAGCCAACTGCAGGCCTTGTACTTC
TRBJ2-3,TRBV7-3,NA,once,CASSFQAFVALYTQYF,TGTGCCAGCAGCTTTCAGGCCTTCGTAGCCCTCTATACGCAGTATTTT
TRBJ1-1,TRBV7-3,NA,NA,CASSLGPANTEAFF,TGTGCCAGCAGCTTGGGACCAGCGAACACTGAAGCTTTCTTT
TRBJ2-5,TRBV4-3,NA,NA,CASSQDNGLGFETQYF,TGCGCCAGCAGCCAAGATAACGGATTAGGCTTTGAGACCCAGTACTTC
TRBJ2-5,TRBV7-9,NA,NA,CASSWRIAWAQETQYF,TGTGCCAGCAGCTGGCGGATCGCGTGGGCCCAAGAGACCCAGTACTTC
TRBJ1-4,TRBV10-3,NA,NA,CAISESGAPIDEKLFF,TGTGCCATCAGTGAGTCGGGGGCCCCGATTGATGAAAAACTGTTTTTT